This T cell receptor (beta chain) is from a study of T cells in Graves' hyperthyroidism and ophthalmopathy. The study, taken as a whole, reports: A model using 13 V-J features told ophthalmopathy apart from stable hyperthyroidism.

Patients were excluded because of uncontrolled infection, other autoimmune disease, pregnancy or lactation. Authors of the study amplified TCR beta CDR3 regions from RNA transcripts. The study used the HTBI primer set for a first-round RT-PCR of the TCR CDR3. TCRdb re-analysed the multiplex PCR reads in MiXCR, keeping a single row per CDR3 protein. The table has about 300,000 distinct CDR3 sequences, roughly 19% seen once. V was clipped by 3 bases and J by 6 bases, with 11 bases between them. There are 12 residues in the CDR3. Germline CDR1 DFQATT, CDR2 SNEGSKA (reference sequence). In its sample, this clonotype was seen many times. No antigen is known for it.

The specimen sequenced was blood. V is TRBV20-1 and J is TRBJ1-1; no definite D call. The sequence came from a man aged 45 to 65 with Graves' ophthalmopathy. The CDR3 is CSARRESAEAFF. CDR3 in DNA: TGCAGTGCTAGGCGGGAGTCTGCTGAAGCTTTCTTT.